The T cell receptor (beta chain) described here comes from a study of human T cells and chemical hapten exposure. Study-wide context: Diphenylcyclopropenone, dosed weekly to the scalp, was given to patients throughout the roughly 24-week study.

This clonotype was picked up many times. The V segment lost 1 base and the J segment 1 base; nucleotides outside the gene matches: 14. The germline CDR1 and CDR2 sequences are DFQATT and SNEGSKA (reference sequence). The CDR3 has 19 residues. Within the library, unique molecular identifiers were attached to each individual cDNA molecule. In TCRdb, the RACE reads were re-called with MiXCR into one record per CDR3 protein. The table lists about 90,000 distinct CDR3 sequences, roughly 11% of them singletons. Time point defined: patch test 3, about 24 weeks after DPC sensitization. Treatment indicated: therapeutic diphenylcyclopropenone sensitization with weekly scalp DPC.

V is TRBV20-1 and J is TRBJ1-1, with TRBD1 matching 11 bases. This sequence was found in a young woman with alopecia areata. Some clones in this sample may be carry-over from other donors' samples. The sample in question was whole blood, obtained in connection with sensitization to the hapten diphenylcyclopropenone (DPC). Here the CDR3 reads CSARALDRDRGLPNTEAFF. The DNA for the CDR3 is TGCAGTGCTAGAGCCCTAGACCGGGACAGGGGGTTGCCGAACACTGAAGCTTTCTTT.